This T cell receptor (beta chain) was identified in a study of blood T cell repertoires in COVID-19. At the level of the study: Researchers got acute and convalescent COVID-19 samples from the United States, Italy and Spain. T cells, B-cell-depleted T cells, or PBMCs supplied cDNA or gDNA.

Losses at the gene ends were 3 bases for V and 2 bases for J; bases not matched to a gene: 2. Germline assignment: CDR1 SGHRS and CDR2 YFSETQ. The CDR3 spans 14 residues. Regarding this clone: The same CDR3 arises from other DNA sequences in this sample as well.

Per the original data handling: From reference gene primer amplification, estimates of nucleated cell counts were derived. The method was immunoSEQ multiplex PCR; TCRdb's version includes in-frame clones alone and lacks a portion of them. The DNA gave D and trimming, while V, J and clone size come from that table. Counted here are under 250,000 clones, 70% to 90% occurring once; the ten biggest clones make up 3% to 3.5%. The chain couples TRBV5-1 to TRBJ2-7, with 10 bases aligning to TRBD1. This receptor was obtained from a man aged 18 to 30 with active or convalescent COVID-19. The specimen sequenced was peripheral blood. The DNA for the CDR3 is TGCGCCAGCAGCTCAGGACAGGGGGCCTACGAGCAGTACTTC. It is translated as CASSSGQGAYEQYF.